Sequencing of this T cell receptor beta chain was carried out in a study of radiation and T cells in renal cell carcinoma (dated by TCRdb to about 2020). Notes on the research overall: In total, 50 to 60 samples underwent TCR beta sequencing: 25 or so tumors plus 27 peripheral blood samples. Across all 50 or so samples, several million unique CDR3 nucleotide sequences encoding some 3,000,000 unique CDR3 amino acid sequences were identified.

The intended sense of this specimen's time point label: tumor resected at nephrectomy. This sample's treatment or condition label indicates: treatment-naive control, cytoreductive nephrectomy. Control tumors came from treatment-naive renal cell carcinoma patients who underwent cytoreductive nephrectomy without prior radiation. All patients had renal cell carcinoma with clear cell pathology. Control tumors used for TCR sequencing came from a handful of females and 11 males, resected 2011 to 2014, with median age approximately 52 years (range about 35 to 90). The tumors were dissociated mechanically, digested with collagenase/hyaluronidase at 37 degrees C, processed in gentleMACS C tubes, and kept in liquid nitrogen. Genomic DNA for TCR sequencing was prepared using the QIAamp DNA Blood Mini Kit (Qiagen). Samples were included in the analyses only if all quality control checks were passed. The full study reports these points: Effects of radiation dose or scheduling on the TCR repertoire could not be addressed with the single-armed trial design. TCR clonality was higher in irradiated tumors than in controls, as the top 100 clonotypes made up an average of about 54% of the repertoire in irradiated tumors compared with 43% in nephrectomy-only tumors. Because only small tumor regions of approximately 0.91 g were available, intratumoral heterogeneity was not captured. Irradiated tumors contained more dominant CDR3 motifs, and these motifs occupied a larger share of the repertoire than in control tumors.

As for this clone: No antigen is known for it. The input lacks base qualities; no much larger clone sits a single base away.

The trim is 5 bases for V and 4 bases for J, with a gap of 12 bases between the germline ends. The CDR3 runs 14 residues from the cysteine to the phenylalanine. Only the CDR3 DNA stays, 42 bases, in frame from base 1. The germline V gene (reference sequence) specifies SEHNR as CDR1 and FQNEAQ as CDR2. TCR beta libraries were generated from genomic DNA with the immunoSEQ kit, following the manufacturer's recommendations. Library preparation used a first multiplex PCR with proprietary primers, then a second PCR adding unique barcodes, with bead cleanups after each round. Each sample batch included a kit-provided positive control reaction and a negative control reaction. The final libraries underwent checking on an Agilent 4200 TapeStation D1000 ScreenTape, volumetric pooling, and quantification by qPCR. Sequencing was performed on an Illumina NextSeq500 with a MidOutput 150-cycle cartridge, and 156 Read1 and 15 Index1 cycles were run with kit custom primers. The pooled library was loaded at roughly 1 pM with around 20% PhiX control spiked in. As for the authors' bioinformatics: Vendor-processed data were analyzed in R, and a clonotype was defined as all T cells sharing the same CDR3 nucleotide sequence. In the clone abundance analyses, frequencies in each sample were normalized to that sample's 10,000 most abundant clones. Public T cell clones, which averaged fewer than five per sample, were excluded before analysis. Dominant motif analysis used ImmunoMap with the PAM10 matrix, gap penalty 30 and homology threshold 0.3; motifs with cumulative frequency at least 0.01 counted as dominant. TCRdb retrieved this table from immuneACCESS and kept in-frame rearrangements only. Not all clones are present; in checked studies, unresolved V genes account for under half, and no reason is known for the remainder. V and J calls and clone size are those listed in that table; D and trimming were worked out from the DNA. The sample table records 19,000 or so clones; around three fifths of these occur just once. Roughly 30% of the sample belongs to the ten largest clones.

The chain is encoded by TRBV7-9 joined to TRBJ2-1; the D region possibly corresponds to TRBD1 (6 bases align). This sample comprised tumor tissue, obtained from a patient whose treatment was nephrectomy without radiotherapy. This TCR came from a man aged 50 to 60 with renal cell carcinoma. The nucleotide sequence reads TGTGCCAGCAGCCCGCTTGGACAGTACAATGAGCAGTTCTTC. Translation gives CASSPLGQYNEQFF.